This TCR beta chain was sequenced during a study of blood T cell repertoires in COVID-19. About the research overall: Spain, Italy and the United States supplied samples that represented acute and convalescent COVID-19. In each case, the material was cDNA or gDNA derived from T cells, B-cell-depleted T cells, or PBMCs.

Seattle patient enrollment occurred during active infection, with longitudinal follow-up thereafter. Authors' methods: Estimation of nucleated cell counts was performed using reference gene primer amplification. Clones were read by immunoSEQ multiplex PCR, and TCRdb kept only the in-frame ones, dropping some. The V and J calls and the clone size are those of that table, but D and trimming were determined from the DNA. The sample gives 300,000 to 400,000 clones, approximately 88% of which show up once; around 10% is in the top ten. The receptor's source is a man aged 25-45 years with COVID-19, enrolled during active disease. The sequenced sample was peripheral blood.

In DNA form, the CDR3 reads TGCGCCAGCAGCTTGGGTTCTGGACTAGCGGGGGGAGGTGAGCAGTTCTTC. Translation gives CASSLGSGLAGGGEQFF. The J gene is TRBJ2-1, the V gene TRBV5-1; 14 nucleotides match TRBD2. CDR1 and CDR2 (germline): SGHRS, YFSETQ. This CDR3 is built from 17 residues. Trimming cost V 0 bases and J 9 bases; bases outside gene matches: 8. The entire variable domain, with the rest obtained from reference TRBV5-1 and TRBJ2-1, is as follows: KAGVTQTPRYLIKTRGQQVTLSCSPISGHRSVSWYQQTPGQGLQFLFEYFSETQRNKGNFPGRFSGRQFSNSRSEMNVSTLELGDSALYLCASSLGSGLAGGGEQFFGPGTRLTVL.